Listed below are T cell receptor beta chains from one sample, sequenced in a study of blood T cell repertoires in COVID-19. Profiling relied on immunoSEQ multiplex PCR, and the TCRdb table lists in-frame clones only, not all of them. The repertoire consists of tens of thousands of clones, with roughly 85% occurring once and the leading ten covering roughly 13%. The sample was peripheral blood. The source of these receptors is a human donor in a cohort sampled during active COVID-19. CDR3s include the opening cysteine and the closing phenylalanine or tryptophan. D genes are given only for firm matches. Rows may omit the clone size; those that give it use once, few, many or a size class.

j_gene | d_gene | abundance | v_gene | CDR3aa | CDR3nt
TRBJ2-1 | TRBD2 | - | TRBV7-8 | CASSLGTRTNEQFF | TGTGCCAGCAGCTTAGGGACTAGAACCAATGAGCAGTTCTTC
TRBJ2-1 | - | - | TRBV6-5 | CASSYSQGFNEQFF | TGTGCCAGCAGTTACTCCCAGGGGTTCAATGAGCAGTTCTTC
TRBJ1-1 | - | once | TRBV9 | CASSDVNRAMNTEAFF | TGTGCCAGCAGCGACGTCAACAGGGCAATGAACACTGAAGCTTTCTTT
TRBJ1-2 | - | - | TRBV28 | CASSLGGTGRAF | TGTGCCAGCAGTTTAGGGGGGACCGGTCGGGCCTTC
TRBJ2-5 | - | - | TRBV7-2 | CASSLGRGIRTQYF | TGTGCCAGCAGCTTAGGTCGGGGGATTCGGACCCAGTACTTC
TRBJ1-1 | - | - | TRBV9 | CASSKISGSTEAFF | TGTGCCAGCAGCAAAATTTCAGGGTCTACTGAAGCTTTCTTT
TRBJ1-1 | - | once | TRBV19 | CASSIARGEAFF | TGTGCCAGTAGTATTGCACGGGGTGAAGCTTTCTTT
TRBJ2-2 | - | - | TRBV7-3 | CASSLTGGLPNTGELFF | TGTGCCAGCAGCTTAACAGGGGGACTACCGAACACCGGGGAGCTGTTTTTT
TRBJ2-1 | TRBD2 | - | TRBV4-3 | CASSQDGAGTTYNEQFF | TGCGCCAGCAGCCAAGATGGGGCGGGGACTACGTACAATGAGCAGTTCTTC
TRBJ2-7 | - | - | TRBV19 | CASSTQGLDEQYF | TGTGCCAGTAGTACACAGGGTCTCGACGAGCAGTACTTC
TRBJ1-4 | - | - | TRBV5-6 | CASSLIQESDEKLFF | TGTGCCAGCAGCCTAATACAGGAAAGTGATGAAAAACTGTTTTTT
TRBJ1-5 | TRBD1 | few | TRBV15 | CATSTDRGLGGPQHF | TGTGCCACCAGCACGGACAGGGGGCTGGGAGGGCCCCAGCATTTT
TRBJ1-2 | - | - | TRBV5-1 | CASSQDSNYGYTF | TGCGCCAGCAGCCAGGACAGCAACTATGGCTACACCTTC
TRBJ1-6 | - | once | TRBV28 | CASRGRGRSPLHF | TGTGCCAGCAGGGGCAGGGGACGTTCACCCCTCCACTTT
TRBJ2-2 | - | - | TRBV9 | CASNLGANTGELFF | TGTGCCAGCAACCTGGGAGCGAACACCGGGGAGCTGTTTTTT
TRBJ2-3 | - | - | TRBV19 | CASSPTGITDTQYF | TGTGCCAGTAGCCCTACAGGGATCACAGATACGCAGTATTTT
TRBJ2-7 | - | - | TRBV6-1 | CASSDTYEQYF | TGTGCCAGCAGTGACACCTACGAGCAGTACTTC
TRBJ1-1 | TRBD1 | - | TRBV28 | CASSFERGPGTEAFF | TGTGCCAGCAGTTTTGAGAGGGGGCCGGGCACTGAAGCTTTCTTT
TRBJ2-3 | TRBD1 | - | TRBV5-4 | CASSPRKTGGEDTQYF | TGTGCCAGCAGCCCGAGAAAGACAGGGGGTGAGGATACGCAGTATTTT
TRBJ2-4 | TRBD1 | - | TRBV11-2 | CASSLARSQQGKAKNIQYF | TGTGCCAGCAGCTTAGCCCGGAGCCAACAGGGGAAAGCCAAAAACATTCAGTACTTC
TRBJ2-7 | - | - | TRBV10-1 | CASSEPGYEQYF | TGCGCCAGCAGTGAGCCGGGTTACGAGCAGTACTTC
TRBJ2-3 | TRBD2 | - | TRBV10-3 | CAIKGLRADTQYF | TGTGCCATCAAGGGACTAAGGGCAGATACGCAGTATTTT
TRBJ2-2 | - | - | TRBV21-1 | CASSKVWVAEEVLNTGELFF | TGTGCCAGCAGCAAAGTCTGGGTAGCGGAGGAGGTTCTGAACACCGGGGAGCTGTTTTTT
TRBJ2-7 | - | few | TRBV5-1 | CASSLEVVAEQYF | TGCGCCAGCAGCTTGGAAGTAGTAGCCGAGCAGTACTTC
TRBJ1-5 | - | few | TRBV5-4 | CASSLVGSNQPQHF | TGTGCCAGCAGCTTGGTTGGCAGCAATCAGCCCCAGCATTTT
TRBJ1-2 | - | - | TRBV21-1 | CASSRPWDRAYGYTF | TGTGCCAGCAGCAGGCCTTGGGACAGGGCCTATGGCTACACCTTC
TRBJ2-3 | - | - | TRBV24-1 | CATSSTDTQYF | TGTGCCACCTCGAGCACAGATACGCAGTATTTT
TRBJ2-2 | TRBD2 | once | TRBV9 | CASSLSGTNTGELFF | TGTGCCAGCAGCCTGAGCGGGACGAACACCGGGGAGCTGTTTTTT
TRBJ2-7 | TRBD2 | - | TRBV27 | CASSSAGGPREQYF | TGTGCCAGCAGTTCAGCGGGAGGGCCGCGGGAGCAGTACTTC
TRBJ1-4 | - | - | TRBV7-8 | CASSLRGGTNEKLFF | TGTGCCAGCAGCCTTAGGGGGGGAACTAATGAAAAACTGTTTTTT
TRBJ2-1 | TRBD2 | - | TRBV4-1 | CASSQGGEGREQFF | TGCGCCAGCAGCCAAGGGGGGGAGGGCCGCGAGCAGTTCTTC
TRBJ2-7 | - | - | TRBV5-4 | CASSIDGSYEQYF | TGTGCCAGCAGCATAGACGGGTCCTACGAGCAGTACTTC
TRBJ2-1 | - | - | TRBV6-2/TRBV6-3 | CASSYHSGQGIAYNEQFF | TGTGCCAGCAGTTACCATAGTGGCCAGGGGATAGCCTACAATGAGCAGTTCTTC
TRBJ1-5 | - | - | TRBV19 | CASSGGGQPQHF | TGTGCCAGTAGCGGGGGGGGACAGCCCCAGCATTTT
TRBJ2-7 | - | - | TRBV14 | CASSFSYGVEPYEQYF | TGTGCCAGCAGCTTTTCTTACGGGGTAGAACCCTACGAGCAGTACTTC
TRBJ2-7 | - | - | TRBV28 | CASIRSGVSYEQYF | TGTGCCAGCATCCGGTCAGGGGTCTCCTACGAGCAGTACTTC
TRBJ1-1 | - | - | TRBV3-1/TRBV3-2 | CASSPYGGNWNTEAFF | TGTGCCAGCAGCCCTTACGGGGGGAATTGGAACACTGAAGCTTTCTTT
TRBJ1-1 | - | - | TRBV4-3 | CASSQDSQRTTEAFF | TGCGCCAGCAGCCAAGATAGCCAGCGCACCACTGAAGCTTTCTTT
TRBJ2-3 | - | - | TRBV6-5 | CASSRAPSTDTQYF | TGTGCCAGCAGTCGAGCCCCCAGCACAGATACGCAGTATTTT
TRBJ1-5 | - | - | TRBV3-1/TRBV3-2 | CASSQEAGWGRNQPQHF | TGTGCCAGCAGCCAAGAGGCCGGGTGGGGGAGGAATCAGCCCCAGCATTTT
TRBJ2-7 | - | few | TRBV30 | CAYRLTTQGYEQYF | TGTGCCTACCGGTTGACTACACAAGGCTACGAGCAGTACTTC
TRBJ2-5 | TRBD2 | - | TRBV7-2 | CASSSGAGGMKTQYF | TGTGCCAGCAGCAGTGGAGCGGGAGGGATGAAGACCCAGTACTTC